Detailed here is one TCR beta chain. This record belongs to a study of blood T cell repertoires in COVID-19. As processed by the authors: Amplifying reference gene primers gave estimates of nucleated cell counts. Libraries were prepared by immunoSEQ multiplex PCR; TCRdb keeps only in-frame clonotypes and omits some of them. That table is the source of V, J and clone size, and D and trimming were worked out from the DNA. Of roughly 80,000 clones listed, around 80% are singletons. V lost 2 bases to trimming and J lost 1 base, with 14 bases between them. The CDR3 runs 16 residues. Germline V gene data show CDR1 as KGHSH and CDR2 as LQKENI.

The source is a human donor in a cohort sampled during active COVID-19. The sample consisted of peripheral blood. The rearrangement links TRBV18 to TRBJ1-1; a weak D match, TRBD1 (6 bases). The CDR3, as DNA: TGTGCCAGCTCACCATGGGTCCCGGGACAGAACACTGAAGCTTTCTTT. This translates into CASSPWVPGQNTEAFF.